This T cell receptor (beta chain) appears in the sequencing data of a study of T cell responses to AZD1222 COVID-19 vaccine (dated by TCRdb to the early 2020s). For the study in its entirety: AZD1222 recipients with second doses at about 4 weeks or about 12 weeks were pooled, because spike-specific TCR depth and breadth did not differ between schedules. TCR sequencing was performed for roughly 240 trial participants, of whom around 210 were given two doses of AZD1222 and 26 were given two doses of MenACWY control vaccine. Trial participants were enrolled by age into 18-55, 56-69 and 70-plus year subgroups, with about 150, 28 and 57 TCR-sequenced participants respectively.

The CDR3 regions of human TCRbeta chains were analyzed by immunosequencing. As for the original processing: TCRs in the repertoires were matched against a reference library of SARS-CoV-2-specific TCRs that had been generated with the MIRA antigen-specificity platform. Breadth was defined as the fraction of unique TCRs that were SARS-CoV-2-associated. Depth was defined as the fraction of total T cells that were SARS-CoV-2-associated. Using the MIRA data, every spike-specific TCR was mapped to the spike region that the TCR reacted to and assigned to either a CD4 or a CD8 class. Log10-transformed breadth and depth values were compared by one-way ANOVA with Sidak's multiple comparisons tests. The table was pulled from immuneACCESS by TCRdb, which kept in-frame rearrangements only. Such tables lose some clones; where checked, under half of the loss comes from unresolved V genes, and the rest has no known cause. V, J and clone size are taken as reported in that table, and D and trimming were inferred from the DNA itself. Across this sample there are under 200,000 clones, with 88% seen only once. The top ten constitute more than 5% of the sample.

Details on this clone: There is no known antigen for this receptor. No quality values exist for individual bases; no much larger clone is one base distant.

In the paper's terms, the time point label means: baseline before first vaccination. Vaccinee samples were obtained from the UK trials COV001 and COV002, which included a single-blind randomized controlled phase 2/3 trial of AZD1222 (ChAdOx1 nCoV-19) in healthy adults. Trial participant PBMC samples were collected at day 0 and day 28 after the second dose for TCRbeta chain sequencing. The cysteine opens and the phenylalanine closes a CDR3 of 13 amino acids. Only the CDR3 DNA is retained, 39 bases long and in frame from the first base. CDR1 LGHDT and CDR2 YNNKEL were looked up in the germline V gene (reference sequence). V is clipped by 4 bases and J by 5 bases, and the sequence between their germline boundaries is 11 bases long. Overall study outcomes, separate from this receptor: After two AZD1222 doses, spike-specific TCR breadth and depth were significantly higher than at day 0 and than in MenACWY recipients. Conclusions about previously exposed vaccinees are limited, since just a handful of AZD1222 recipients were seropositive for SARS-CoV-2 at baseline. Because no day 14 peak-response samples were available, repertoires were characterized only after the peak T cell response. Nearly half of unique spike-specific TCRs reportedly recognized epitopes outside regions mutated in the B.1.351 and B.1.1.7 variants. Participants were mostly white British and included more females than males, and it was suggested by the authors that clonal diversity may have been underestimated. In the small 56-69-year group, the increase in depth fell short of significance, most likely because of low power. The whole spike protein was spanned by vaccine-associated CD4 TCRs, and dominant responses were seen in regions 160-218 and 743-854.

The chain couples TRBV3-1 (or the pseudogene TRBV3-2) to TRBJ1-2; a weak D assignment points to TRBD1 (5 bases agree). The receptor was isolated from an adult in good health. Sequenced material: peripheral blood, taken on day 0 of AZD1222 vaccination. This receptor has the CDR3 CASSPGGGYGYTF. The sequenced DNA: TGTGCCAGCAGCCCGGGGGGAGGTTATGGCTACACCTTC.